These T cell receptor beta chains were read from a single sample in a study of Graves' ophthalmopathy and Graves' hyperthyroidism. One entry per CDR3 protein, called by TCRdb with MiXCR from the multiplex PCR reads. Of approximately 540,000 distinct CDR3 sequences in the sample, 35% to 40% were seen once. Sequencing was carried out using peripheral blood or thyroid tissue (not recorded which). These receptors came from an adult man with Graves' hyperthyroidism. CDR3s include the opening cysteine and the closing phenylalanine or tryptophan. Fields, in order: J gene, V gene, clone size, D gene, CDR3 protein, CDR3 DNA. The D gene is left open where the match is weak. Only some rows state a clone size, as once, few, many or a class for expanded clones.

TRBJ2-6 | TRBV5-1 | many | - | CASSLNMGTLSGANVLTF | TGCGCCAGCAGCTTGAACATGGGAACGCTCTCTGGGGCCAACGTCCTGACTTTC
TRBJ2-5 | TRBV15 | - | - | CATSRRTGTKETQYF | TGTGCCACCAGCAGGCGCACCGGGACGAAAGAGACCCAGTACTTC
TRBJ1-5 | TRBV6-5 | many | TRBD1 | CASSGTGNQPQHF | TGTGCCAGCAGCGGGACAGGGAATCAGCCCCAGCATTTT
TRBJ1-1 | TRBV28 | - | - | CASSFVRDSTEAFF | TGTGCCAGCAGTTTTGTGAGGGACTCCACTGAAGCTTTCTTT
TRBJ2-3 | TRBV20-1 | - | - | CSARDTAASTDTQYF | TGCAGTGCTAGAGATACGGCAGCTAGCACAGATACGCAGTATTTT
TRBJ2-7 | TRBV15 | - | TRBD2 | CATSRDGLAGGNSYEQYF | TGTGCCACCAGCAGAGATGGGCTAGCGGGGGGAAACTCCTACGAGCAGTACTTC
TRBJ2-1 | TRBV6-5 | - | - | CASSYGARNNEQFF | TGTGCCAGCAGTTACGGCGCCCGGAACAATGAGCAGTTCTTC
TRBJ2-5 | TRBV20-1 | - | - | CSARETRPDGTQYF | TGCAGTGCTAGAGAGACGCGCCCGGATGGGACCCAGTACTTC
TRBJ1-3 | TRBV13 | few | - | CASSLGQRFGNTIYF | TGTGCCAGCAGCTTAGGCCAAAGGTTTGGAAACACCATATATTTT
TRBJ2-7 | TRBV25-1 | - | TRBD2 | CASQRLAGGPTYEQYF | TGTGCCAGCCAGCGGCTAGCGGGGGGCCCTACCTACGAGCAGTACTTC
TRBJ1-2 | TRBV11-2 | many | - | CASSPGAGGYTF | TGTGCCAGCAGCCCCGGAGCGGGAGGCTACACCTTC
TRBJ2-7 | TRBV5-1 | many | TRBD1 | CASSLDSGQGVYEQYF | TGCGCCAGCAGCTTGGATTCGGGACAGGGAGTCTACGAGCAGTACTTC
TRBJ2-5 | TRBV12-3/TRBV12-4 | many | TRBD1 | CASSPGGPETQYF | TGTGCCAGCAGTCCAGGGGGCCCAGAGACCCAGTACTTC
TRBJ2-7 | TRBV20-1 | many | TRBD1 | CSAYRGVEQYF | TGCAGTGCTTACAGGGGGGTCGAGCAGTACTTC
TRBJ2-3 | TRBV24-1 | - | TRBD2 | CATSDLASGIADTQYF | TGTGCCACCAGTGATTTGGCTAGCGGGATCGCAGATACGCAGTATTTT
TRBJ2-7 | TRBV11-2 | many | TRBD1 | CASSGGTGLSYEQYF | TGTGCCAGCAGTGGCGGGACAGGGCTCTCCTACGAGCAGTACTTC
TRBJ1-3 | TRBV10-2 | many | - | CASSRGRAVNTIYF | TGCGCCAGCAGCCGGGGACGCGCCGTAAACACCATATATTTT
TRBJ2-7 | TRBV20-1 | - | - | CSARQGIREQYF | TGCAGTGCTAGGCAGGGAATAAGGGAGCAGTACTTC
TRBJ1-1 | TRBV10-1 | - | - | CANRDRRLRPTEAFF | TGCGCCAACAGGGACCGACGTCTCCGACCTACTGAAGCTTTCTTT
TRBJ2-7 | TRBV10-3 | - | TRBD2 | CASSYSRPSAGNYEQYF | TGTGCCAGCAGTTACTCACGTCCATCAGCGGGAAACTACGAGCAGTACTTC
TRBJ2-2 | TRBV20-1 | many | - | CSARLAWTGELFF | TGCAGTGCTAGATTAGCGTGGACCGGGGAGCTGTTTTTT
TRBJ1-1 | TRBV11-3 | - | - | CASITGDEAFF | TGTGCCAGCATCACAGGCGATGAAGCTTTCTTT
TRBJ2-4 | TRBV10-2 | - | - | CASRGTKNIQYF | TGCGCCAGCAGGGGGACGAAAAACATTCAGTACTTC
TRBJ2-1 | TRBV7-9 | - | TRBD2 | CASSGRAAEQFF | TGTGCCAGCAGCGGGAGGGCCGCTGAGCAGTTCTTC
TRBJ2-5 | TRBV29-1 | - | - | CSSAGVTETQYF | TGCAGCTCCGCTGGGGTGACAGAGACCCAGTACTTC
TRBJ1-6 | TRBV19 | once | - | CASSPAASGINSPLHF | TGTGCCAGTAGTCCGGCTGCCTCAGGGATAAATTCACCCCTCCACTTT